A single sample is the source of the 16 T cell receptor beta chains below, sequenced in a study of blood T cell repertoires in COVID-19. Clones were sequenced by immunoSEQ multiplex PCR, and TCRdb holds only the in-frame ones, with some missing. The table lists more than 150,000 clones, 88% of them singletons. Sequenced sample: peripheral blood. These receptor sequences come from a woman in her seventies with acute or convalescent COVID-19.

The chain has TRBV10-3 and TRBJ1-2; 9 nucleotides agree with TRBD1. In germline, CDR1 is ENHRY, CDR2 SYGVKD. The CDR3 runs 15 residues. The V segment lost 6 bases and the J segment 4 bases; nucleotides outside the gene matches: 9. DNA for the CDR3: TGTGCCATCAGCGACCCGGGACAGGGCTTCTATGGCTACACCTTC. Translating it yields CAISDPGQGFYGYTF.

The chain recombines TRBV19 with TRBJ2-1; the match to TRBD1 covers 7 bases. CDR1 LNHDA and CDR2 SQIVND come from the germline V gene (reference sequence). J lost 9 bases, V lost 3 bases, and 11 bases had no gene match. This CDR3 has 15 residues. The CDR3: CASSMGQGVGGEQFF. The CDR3 bases are TGTGCCAGTAGTATGGGTCAGGGGGTCGGCGGTGAGCAGTTCTTC.

The V and J genes are TRBV7-3 and TRBJ2-7, with 8 bases that match TRBD2. V dropped 3 bases and J dropped 6; count of bases not matched to a gene: 4. Germline CDR1 SGHTA, CDR2 FQGTGA. There are 13 residues in the CDR3. Here the CDR3 reads CASSFGGAGEQYF. In DNA, the CDR3 is TGTGCCAGCAGCTTCGGGGGGGCTGGCGAGCAGTACTTC.

The V call is TRBV7-2, the J call TRBJ1-2; D may be TRBD1 (6 bases). Germline CDR1 is SGHTA and CDR2 is FQGNSA. Trimming took off 5 bases at V and 0 bases at J, with 10 bases between the two ends. This CDR3 comprises 14 residues. CDR3 nucleotides: TGTGCCAGCAGCCCGGACAGAGCTAACTATGGCTACACCTTC. Protein: CASSPDRANYGYTF.

V and J are TRBV6-9 and TRBJ2-2, with 12 positions matching TRBD2. The CDR3 runs to 16 residues. Trimming cost V 6 bases and J 4 bases; bases outside gene matches: 6. Per the germline V gene, CDR1 is MNHGY and CDR2 is SVAAGI. The CDR3 sequence: CASRNPLAGGTGELFF. The CDR3 nucleotides are TGTGCCAGCAGGAACCCACTAGCGGGGGGCACCGGGGAGCTGTTTTTT.

The CDR3 reads CASSGGTGAYYEAFF. DNA for the CDR3: TGTGCCAGCAGTGGGGGGACAGGGGCCTATTATGAAGCTTTCTTT. The chain is built from TRBV28 and TRBJ1-1, with 10 bases matching TRBD1. The V segment lost 5 bases and the J segment 7 bases; nucleotides outside the gene matches: 10. Germline V lookup: CDR1 MDHEN, CDR2 SYDVKM. The CDR3 has 15 amino acids.

J is TRBJ1-2 and V is TRBV7-2, with 10 bases that match TRBD1. J was trimmed by 2 bases and V by 5 bases; bases with no gene match: 11. Germline loops: CDR1 SGHTA, CDR2 FQGNSA. The CDR3 extends over 17 amino acids. The CDR3 loop is CASSPGFGTGDNYGYTF. The CDR3, as DNA: TGTGCCAGCAGCCCAGGGTTTGGGACAGGGGACAACTATGGCTACACCTTC.

This chain links TRBV6-5 with TRBJ2-5; the D is unclear. Per germline, CDR1 MNHEY and CDR2 SVGAGI. V gave up 5 bases and J gave up 5 bases, with 12 bases separating them. The length of the CDR3 is 13 residues. CDR3 region: CASSRVRDETQYF. The CDR3 bases are TGTGCCAGCAGTCGGGTGCGAGATGAGACCCAGTACTTC.

The J gene is TRBJ2-5, the V gene TRBV27; D is perhaps TRBD2 (5 bases). V lost 0 bases to trimming and J lost 4 bases, with 39 bases between them. This CDR3 spans 24 amino acids. CDR1 and CDR2 (germline): MNHEY, SMNVEV (reference sequence). CDR3 sequence reads: CASSLSQIRFVSLAKNLSVETQYF. In nucleotides, the CDR3 is TGTGCCAGCAGTTTATCCCAAATACGGTTTGTTAGTCTAGCAAAAAATCTAAGCGTAGAGACCCAGTACTTC.

The CDR3: CASSSPPQRGGETQYF. The DNA of the CDR3 is TGTGCCAGCAGTTCCCCCCCCCAGCGGGGGGGCGAGACCCAGTACTTC. The chain combines TRBV27 with TRBJ2-5; the match to TRBD2 covers 10 bases. CDR3 length: 16 residues. The germline V gene encodes CDR1 MNHEY and CDR2 SMNVEV (reference sequence). Germline trimming cut 4 bases from V and 5 bases from J; bases unmatched to any gene: 10.

J is TRBJ1-1 and V is TRBV6-2 or TRBV6-3, with D unclear. CDR3 size: 14 residues. Trimming cost V 4 bases and J 4 bases, with 13 bases left between them. The germline V gene has CDR1 MNHEY and CDR2 SVGEGT. The CDR3 region has the DNA TGTGCCAGCAGTTTTGCGGTCCGGGGCACTGAAGCTTTCTTT. Residues: CASSFAVRGTEAFF.

This clone was seen once. The chain employs TRBV6-2 or TRBV6-3 and TRBJ1-1, with 7 bases aligning to TRBD1. The CDR3 has 17 amino acids. Germline values: CDR1 MNHEY, CDR2 SVGEGT. J was trimmed by 8 bases and V by 6 bases; bases with no gene match: 21. CDR3 in DNA: TGTGCCAGCAGCCCTTACCAGGGACAGCGAACAGAAGGGGAAGCTTTCTTT. Its protein product is CASSPYQGQRTEGEAFF.

This clone came up a few times. J is TRBJ2-5 and V is TRBV19; 15 bases agree with TRBD2. V dropped 5 bases and J dropped 3; count of bases not matched to a gene: 4. Germline values: CDR1 LNHDA, CDR2 SQIVND (reference sequence). The length of the CDR3 is 16 residues. The CDR3 DNA reads as TGTGCCAGTAGTCCAGGACTAGCGGGGGGGAAAGAGACCCAGTACTTC. It translates to CASSPGLAGGKETQYF.

V usage is TRBV19 and J usage is TRBJ1-2; 11 bases are shared with TRBD1. Germline lookup yields CDR1 LNHDA and CDR2 SQIVND (reference sequence). The V segment lost 2 bases and the J segment 13 bases; nucleotides outside the gene matches: 9. The CDR3 totals 14 residues. The CDR3, as DNA: TGTGCCAGTAGTATAAACGGACAGGGGGCGAAAGTCACCTTC. Its translation: CASSINGQGAKVTF.

This clone was detected once. The J gene is TRBJ1-1, the V gene TRBV18, with 7 bases identical to TRBD1. Germline trimming cut 3 bases from V and 0 bases from J; bases unmatched to any gene: 7. CDR1 and CDR2 from the germline V gene are KGHSH and LQKENI. CDR3 size: 16 residues. DNA for the CDR3: TGTGCCAGCTCACCTGACAGGGTGGCACTGAACACTGAAGCTTTCTTT. Translated: CASSPDRVALNTEAFF.

This rearrangement joins TRBV10-2 to TRBJ1-5, with TRBD1 as a possible D gene (6 bases). The CDR3 runs to 15 residues. Germline V gene lookup returns CDR1 WSHSY and CDR2 SAAADI. V lost 11 bases, J lost 0 bases, and 17 bases lay in between. DNA of the CDR3: TGCGCCGGCTCCGTTGACAGGAATAGCAATCAGCCCCAGCATTTT. Translating gives CAGSVDRNSNQPQHF.